The 17 T cell receptor beta chains below were found in one sample sequenced in a study of blood T cell repertoires in COVID-19. The method was immunoSEQ multiplex PCR; TCRdb's version includes in-frame clones alone and lacks a portion of them. Among about 63,000 clones listed, about 73% were seen once. The source material was peripheral blood. The receptors shown here come from a woman of 80 years or more with acute or convalescent COVID-19.

The chain is built from TRBV24-1 and TRBJ2-3; weak D call: TRBD1 (6 bases). Germline V gene sequence: CDR1 KGHDR, CDR2 SFDVKD. V was shortened by 4 bases and J by 1 base, with 11 bases between the two germline ends. The CDR3 has 15 amino acids. CDR3: CATSDQGRGTDTQYF. The DNA of the CDR3 is TGTGCCACCAGTGACCAGGGGCGGGGCACAGATACGCAGTATTTT.

This clone was detected only once. V usage is TRBV30 and J usage is TRBJ2-7, with D possibly being TRBD2 (6 bases). Trimming stripped 2 bases from V and 7 bases from J, with 21 bases between. Germline CDR1 and CDR2: GTSNPN and SVGIG (reference sequence). This CDR3 is 15 amino acids long. Written as DNA, the CDR3 is TGTGCCTGGAGTAACACGGGACGGACTATTGGGGAGCAGTACTTC. Translation: CAWSNTGRTIGEQYF.

This rearrangement joins TRBV29-1 to TRBJ2-2; 10 bases map to TRBD1. The V and J ends lost 6 bases and 6 bases, in that order; junction bases with no gene match: 7. CDR1 and CDR2 (germline): SQVTM, ANQGSEA. CDR3 size: 14 residues. CDR3 sequence reads: CSVLRDRGAGELFF. The DNA for the CDR3 is TGCAGCGTGCTCCGGGACAGGGGAGCCGGGGAGCTGTTTTTT.

The chain uses TRBV5-4 and TRBJ2-1; D is perhaps TRBD2 (6 bases). CDR3 length equals 16 residues. The V end lost 6 bases, the J end lost 3 bases, and 19 bases lay between the germline ends. Germline CDR1 and CDR2: SGHNT and YYREEE (reference sequence). CDR3 in DNA: TGTGCCAGCACAGACGGAGGGAGTGTCTACTACAATGAGCAGTTCTTC. Its protein product is CASTDGGSVYYNEQFF.

The chain combines TRBV6-5 with TRBJ2-5; 7 nucleotides line up with TRBD2. The CDR3 consists of 13 residues. Unmatched junction bases numbered 5, after V lost 8 bases and J lost 2 bases. The germline V gene encodes CDR1 MNHEY and CDR2 SVGAGI. This chain's CDR3 is CASQRGRQETQYF. CDR3 nucleotide sequence: TGTGCCAGCCAGCGGGGCAGACAAGAGACCCAGTACTTC.

The rearrangement uses TRBV5-4 and TRBJ2-6; D possibly matches TRBD1 or TRBD2 (5 bases each). Trimming took off 5 bases at V and 1 base at J, with 10 bases between the two ends. The CDR3 spans 15 residues. Germline CDR1 is SGHNT and CDR2 is YYREEE (reference sequence). Written as DNA, the CDR3 is TGTGCCAGCAGATTGAGGGGATCTGGGGCCAACGTCCTGACTTTC. Its protein product is CASRLRGSGANVLTF.

This clone was detected a few times. V usage is TRBV11-3 and J usage is TRBJ2-3; the D gene is possibly TRBD1 (6 bases). The CDR3 is 18 amino acids. Germline V gene lookup returns CDR1 SGHNT and CDR2 YENEEA. V gave up 2 bases and J gave up 6 bases, with 24 bases separating them. CDR3 loop: CASSLSTDLAGEGDTQYF. The CDR3 DNA reads as TGTGCCAGCAGCTTAAGTACGGACCTGGCAGGGGAAGGCGATACGCAGTATTTT.

This clone was counted a single time. This chain joins TRBV5-4 and TRBJ2-3; TRBD2 might be the D (6 bases). This CDR3 contains 14 residues. Looked up from germline, CDR1 is SGHNT and CDR2 is YYREEE (reference sequence). V lost 4 bases and J 0 bases, leaving 9 bases between the germline ends. Here the CDR3 reads CASSGTSSTDTQYF. CDR3 sequence (DNA): TGTGCCAGCAGCGGGACTTCTAGCACAGATACGCAGTATTTT.

A note on this clone: At one end, the junction sequence differs from germline, possibly due to a read error. The V and J genes are TRBV6-2 or TRBV6-3 and TRBJ2-7; D is perhaps TRBD2 (5 bases). Germline CDR1 reads MNHEY; CDR2 reads SVGEGT. The CDR3 has 12 amino acids. This chain's CDR3 is CASSAWERVLSF. Written as DNA, the CDR3 is TGTGCCAGCAGTGCCTGGGAGAGGGTTCTTAGCTTC.

V is TRBV20-1 and J is TRBJ2-3, with D perhaps TRBD1 (5 bases). V lost 4 bases and J lost 4, with 6 bases in between. Looked up from germline, CDR1 is DFQATT and CDR2 is SNEGSKA (reference sequence). The CDR3 has 11 residues. CDR3 amino acids: CSATGSDTQYF. Here the CDR3 DNA reads TGCAGTGCTACAGGGTCAGATACGCAGTATTTT.

The chain carries TRBV19 and TRBJ2-7; 9 bases agree with TRBD1. The CDR3 runs 14 residues. The trim removed 6 bases at V and 5 bases at J, leaving 8 bases unmatched. Germline assignment: CDR1 LNHDA and CDR2 SQIVND (reference sequence). Here the CDR3 DNA reads TGTGCCAGTAGCATGGACAGGGGACGAGACGAGCAGTACTTC. Residues: CASSMDRGRDEQYF. Looking up the rest from reference TRBV19 and TRBJ2-7 gives the full variable domain: DGGITQSPKYLFRKEGQNVTLSCEQNLNHDAMYWYRQDPGQGLRLIYYSQIVNDFQKGDIAEGYSVSREKKESFPLTVTSAQKNPTAFYLCASSMDRGRDEQYFGPGTRLTVT.

The V gene is TRBV5-1, the J gene TRBJ2-3, with a weak D call TRBD2 (6 bases). The germline gives CDR1 SGHRS, CDR2 YFSETQ. CDR3 size: 15 residues. V was shortened by 6 bases and J by 1 base, with 15 bases between the two germline ends. The CDR3 here is CASTHSGVGTDTQYF. The CDR3, as DNA: TGCGCCAGCACCCATTCGGGGGTTGGCACAGATACGCAGTATTTT. The full variable domain, with the rest looked up from reference TRBV5-1 and TRBJ2-3, is KAGVTQTPRYLIKTRGQQVTLSCSPISGHRSVSWYQQTPGQGLQFLFEYFSETQRNKGNFPGRFSGRQFSNSRSEMNVSTLELGDSALYLCASTHSGVGTDTQYFGPGTRLTVL.

The chain is built from TRBV2 and TRBJ2-2; D remains unclear. CDR1 SNHLY and CDR2 FYNNEI come from the germline V gene. The V end lost 3 bases, the J end lost 0 bases, and 8 bases lay between the germline ends. CDR3 size: 15 residues. The CDR3 region is CASSETWANTGELFF. The CDR3 region has the DNA TGTGCCAGCAGTGAGACTTGGGCGAACACCGGGGAGCTGTTTTTT. Complete variable domain (other parts from reference TRBV2 and TRBJ2-2): EPEVTQTPSHQVTQMGQEVILRCVPISNHLYFYWYRQILGQKVEFLVSFYNNEISEKSEIFDDQFSVERPDGSNFTLKIRSTKLEDSAMYFCASSETWANTGELFFGEGSRLTVL.

The chain employs TRBV5-1 and TRBJ2-1; 15 bases map to TRBD2. The trim removed 5 bases at V and 2 bases at J, leaving 8 bases unmatched. The CDR3 sequence is 18 residues long. The V gene's germline CDR1 is SGHRS and CDR2 YFSETQ. The CDR3 is CASRTGLAGGGPYNEQFF. The CDR3 DNA reads as TGCGCCAGCAGGACGGGACTAGCGGGAGGCGGTCCCTACAATGAGCAGTTCTTC.

The chain recombines TRBV19 with TRBJ1-1; no clear D gene. Germline V gene sequence: CDR1 LNHDA, CDR2 SQIVND (reference sequence). Trimming removed 6 bases from V and 1 base from J, with 15 bases in between. The CDR3 runs 15 residues. The CDR3 DNA is TGTGCCAGTAGGCGAGATGGGCTCCAGAACACTGAAGCTTTCTTT. Amino acid sequence: CASRRDGLQNTEAFF.

The chain has TRBV24-1 and TRBJ2-3, with 10 nucleotides matching TRBD2. The CDR3 totals 16 residues. In germline, CDR1 is KGHDR, CDR2 SFDVKD. V was pared by 1 base and J by 5 bases, with 5 bases of the junction left unmatched. The CDR3 nucleotides are TGTGCCACCAGTGATTTAGCGGGAGGGCCTAAAGATACGCAGTATTTT. Translation gives CATSDLAGGPKDTQYF.

The chain uses TRBV10-3 and TRBJ1-2, with D possibly being TRBD1 (5 bases). The CDR3 is made up of 14 amino acids. The V gene's germline CDR1 is ENHRY and CDR2 SYGVKD. V dropped 2 bases and J dropped 8 bases, with 15 bases sitting between them. CDR3 sequence (DNA): TGTGCCATCAGTGAGGGCAGGGAAATTGGCGGCTACACCTTC. Protein product: CAISEGREIGGYTF.